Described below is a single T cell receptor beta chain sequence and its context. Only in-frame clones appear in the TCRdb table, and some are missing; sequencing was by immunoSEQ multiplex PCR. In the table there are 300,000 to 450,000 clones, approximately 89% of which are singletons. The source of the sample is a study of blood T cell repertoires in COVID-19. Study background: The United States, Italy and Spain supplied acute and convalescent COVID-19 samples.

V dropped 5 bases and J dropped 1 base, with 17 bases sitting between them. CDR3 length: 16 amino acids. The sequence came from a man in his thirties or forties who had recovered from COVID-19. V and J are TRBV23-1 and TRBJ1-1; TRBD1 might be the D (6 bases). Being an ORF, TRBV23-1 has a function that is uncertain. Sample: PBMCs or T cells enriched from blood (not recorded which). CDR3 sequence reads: CASSSYPDRWNTEAFF. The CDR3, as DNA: TGCGCCAGCAGTTCCTACCCAGACAGGTGGAACACTGAAGCTTTCTTT.